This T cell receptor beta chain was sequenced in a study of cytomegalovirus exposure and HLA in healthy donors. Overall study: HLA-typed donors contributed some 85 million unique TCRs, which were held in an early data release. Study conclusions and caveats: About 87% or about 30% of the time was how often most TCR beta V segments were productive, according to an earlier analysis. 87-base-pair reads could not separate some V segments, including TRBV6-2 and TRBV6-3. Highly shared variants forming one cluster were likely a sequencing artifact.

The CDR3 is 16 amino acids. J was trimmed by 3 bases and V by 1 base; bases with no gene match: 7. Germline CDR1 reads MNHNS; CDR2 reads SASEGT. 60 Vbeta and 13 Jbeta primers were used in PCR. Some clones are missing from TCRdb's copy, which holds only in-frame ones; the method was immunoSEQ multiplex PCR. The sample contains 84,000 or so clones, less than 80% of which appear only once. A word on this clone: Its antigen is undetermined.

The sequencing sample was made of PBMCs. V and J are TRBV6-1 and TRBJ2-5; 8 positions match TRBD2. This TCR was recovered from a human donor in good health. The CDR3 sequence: CASSEGRIAGKETQYF. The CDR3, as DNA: TGTGCCAGCAGTGAAGGGAGGATAGCGGGGAAAGAGACCCAGTACTTC.